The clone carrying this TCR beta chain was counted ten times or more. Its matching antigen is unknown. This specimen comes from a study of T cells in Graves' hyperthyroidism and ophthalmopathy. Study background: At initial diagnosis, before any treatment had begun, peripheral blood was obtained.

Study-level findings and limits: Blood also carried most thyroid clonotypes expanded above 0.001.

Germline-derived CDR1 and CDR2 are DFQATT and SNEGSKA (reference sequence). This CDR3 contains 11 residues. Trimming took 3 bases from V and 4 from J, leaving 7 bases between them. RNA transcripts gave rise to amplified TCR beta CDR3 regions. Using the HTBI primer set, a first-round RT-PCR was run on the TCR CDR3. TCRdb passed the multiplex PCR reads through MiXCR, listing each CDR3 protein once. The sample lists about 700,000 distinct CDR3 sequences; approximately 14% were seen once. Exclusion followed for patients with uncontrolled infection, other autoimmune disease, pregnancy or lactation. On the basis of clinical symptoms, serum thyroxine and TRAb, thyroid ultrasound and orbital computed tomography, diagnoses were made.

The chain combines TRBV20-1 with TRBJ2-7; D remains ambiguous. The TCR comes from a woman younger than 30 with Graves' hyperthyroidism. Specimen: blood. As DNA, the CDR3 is TGCAGTGCTAGCAGAGAGTACGAGCAGTACTTC. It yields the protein CSASREYEQYF.